This is a list of T cell receptor beta chains from one sample in a study of shared clonotypes between healthy human individuals. Clones were sequenced by immunoSEQ multiplex PCR, and TCRdb holds only the in-frame ones, with some missing. The profile covers some 680,000 clones, with less than 80% appearing a single time and more than 1.5% taken by the ten largest. Material for sequencing was memory CD4+ T cells sorted from blood. The source is a woman under 40 in good health. The CDR3 runs from the conserved cysteine through the conserved F or W. A D gene is named only where the DNA matches it firmly. Rows may omit the clone size; those that give it use once, few, many or a size class.

TRBV15	-	TRBJ1-2	-	CATSRDGQSYYGYTF	TGTGCCACCAGCAGAGATGGCCAGTCCTACTATGGCTACACCTTC
TRBV6-5	-	TRBJ1-2	few	CASSYQGPENYGYTF	TGTGCCAGCAGTTACCAGGGGCCCGAGAACTATGGCTACACCTTC
TRBV5-1	-	TRBJ1-1	once	CASSFQDLSAEAFF	TGCGCCAGCAGCTTCCAGGACTTATCCGCTGAAGCTTTCTTT
TRBV13	-	TRBJ2-7	-	CASSFSGSSYEQYF	TGTGCCAGCAGCTTCTCCGGGAGCTCCTACGAGCAGTACTTC
TRBV18	-	TRBJ2-7	few	CASSPGTSYEQYF	TGTGCCAGCTCACCCGGGACCTCCTACGAGCAGTACTTC
TRBV11-2	-	TRBJ1-2	-	CASSEGGVQGYTF	TGTGCCAGCAGCGAAGGGGGGGTTCAAGGCTACACCTTC
TRBV29-1	TRBD1	TRBJ2-2	-	CSGQQGATDTGELFF	TGCAGCGGCCAACAGGGGGCGACGGACACCGGGGAGCTGTTTTTT
TRBV19	TRBD1	TRBJ1-4	-	CASSAGTGEGEKLFF	TGTGCCAGTAGTGCCGGGACAGGAGAAGGTGAAAAACTGTTTTTT
TRBV28	-	TRBJ2-1	once	CASRWGFYNEQFF	TGTGCCAGCCGGTGGGGGTTCTACAATGAGCAGTTCTTC
TRBV4-1	-	TRBJ2-7	-	CASSQPSREQYF	TGCGCCAGCAGCCAACCCTCTAGAGAGCAGTACTTC
TRBV4-1	-	TRBJ2-4	once	CASSQVGMLAKNIQYF	TGCGCCAGCAGCCAAGTGGGGATGCTAGCCAAAAACATTCAGTACTTC
TRBV7-9	-	TRBJ1-1	-	CASSPYPGGVTEAFF	TGTGCCAGCAGCCCTTACCCGGGGGGTGTCACTGAAGCTTTCTTT
TRBV4-1	TRBD1	TRBJ1-1	-	CASSQGTGRLNTEAFF	TGCGCCAGCAGCCAAGGGACAGGGCGTTTGAACACTGAAGCTTTCTTT
TRBV18	TRBD1	TRBJ1-2	-	CASSRVRDSYGYTF	TGTGCCAGCTCACGGGTCCGGGACAGCTATGGCTACACCTTC
TRBV7-8	TRBD2	TRBJ2-5	-	CASSSSGRETQYF	TGTGCCAGCAGCTCTAGCGGGCGTGAGACCCAGTACTTC
TRBV4-1	TRBD2	TRBJ2-7	-	CASSQFPGTSGFHEQYF	TGCGCCAGCAGCCAATTCCCCGGGACTAGCGGGTTCCACGAGCAGTACTTC
TRBV27	-	TRBJ2-7	-	CASSPTQSSYEQYF	TGTGCCAGCAGTCCGACCCAGAGCTCCTACGAGCAGTACTTC
TRBV11-2	TRBD1	TRBJ2-7	-	CASRMGQVYEQYF	TGTGCCAGCCGAATGGGACAGGTCTACGAGCAGTACTTC
TRBV2	-	TRBJ2-2	-	CASSQGENTGELFF	TGTGCCAGCAGTCAGGGTGAGAACACCGGGGAGCTGTTTTTT
TRBV2	-	TRBJ1-5	once	CASSVGEQPQHF	TGTGCCAGCAGTGTAGGGGAACAGCCCCAGCATTTT
TRBV5-1	-	TRBJ2-7	-	CASSLAGLAWDSYEQYF	TGCGCCAGCAGCTTGGCGGGTCTAGCGTGGGACTCCTACGAGCAGTACTTC
TRBV11-2	-	TRBJ1-5	-	CASSLRPQGRDSNQPQHF	TGTGCCAGCAGCTTACGGCCACAGGGACGTGATAGCAATCAGCCCCAGCATTTT
TRBV25-1	TRBD1	TRBJ1-1	-	CASSEPEGATEAFF	TGTGCCAGCAGTGAACCGGAGGGGGCCACTGAAGCTTTCTTT
TRBV6-5	-	TRBJ1-5	-	CASSYLASRNQPQHF	TGTGCCAGCAGTTATCTTGCCTCCCGCAATCAGCCCCAGCATTTT
TRBV11-3	-	TRBJ2-3	-	CASSSAYGLSGDTQYF	TGTGCCAGCAGCTCAGCATACGGACTAAGCGGGGATACGCAGTATTTT
TRBV11-2	TRBD1	TRBJ2-7	-	CASSLGPQTGRYEQYF	TGTGCCAGCAGCTTAGGTCCTCAGACAGGGAGATACGAGCAGTACTTC
TRBV6-5	-	TRBJ2-2	few	CASTRDANTGELFF	TGTGCCAGCACGAGGGACGCGAACACCGGGGAGCTGTTTTTT
TRBV28	-	TRBJ2-5	-	CASSLGGAGVETQYF	TGTGCCAGCAGTTTAGGTGGGGCAGGGGTAGAGACCCAGTACTTC